The 23 T cell receptor beta chains below all came from one sample that was sequenced in a study of control samples from healthy donors and cancer patients. Profiling relied on immunoSEQ multiplex PCR, and the TCRdb table lists in-frame clones only, not all of them. The sample yields approximately 220,000 clones, roughly 94% seen once. Sample: blood. These receptors were taken from a man aged 50-60 years in good health.

This chain joins TRBV19 and TRBJ1-1; TRBD1 matches at 9 bases. Germline loops: CDR1 LNHDA, CDR2 SQIVND (reference sequence). Germline trimming cut 6 bases from V and 12 bases from J; bases unmatched to any gene: 14. The CDR3 consists of 14 residues. CDR3 nucleotides: TGTGCCAGTAGCCGGCCCGGGACAGGGCCAGAAACTTTCTTT. Translated, it gives CASSRPGTGPETFF. Variable domain in full (rest from reference TRBV19 and TRBJ1-1): DGGITQSPKYLFRKEGQNVTLSCEQNLNHDAMYWYRQDPGQGLRLIYYSQIVNDFQKGDIAEGYSVSREKKESFPLTVTSAQKNPTAFYLCASSRPGTGPETFFGQGTRLTVV.

This chain uses TRBV11-2 with TRBJ1-2, with 8 nucleotides matching TRBD1. Germline V gives CDR1 SGHAT, CDR2 FQNNGV. V lost 6 bases to trimming and J lost 4 bases; unmatched junction nucleotides: 7. The CDR3 is 14 residues long. In DNA, the CDR3 is TGTGCCAGCAGATCCGGACAGGGTGGCTATGGCTACACCTTC. Translation: CASRSGQGGYGYTF.

The genes are TRBV18 and TRBJ1-4; tentative D call: TRBD1 (6 bases). The CDR3 runs to 15 residues. The germline gives CDR1 KGHSH, CDR2 LQKENI. V lost 4 bases, J lost 0 bases, and 9 bases lay in between. CDR3 amino acids: CASSRDIATNEKLFF. Written as DNA, the CDR3 is TGTGCCAGCTCACGGGACATTGCAACTAATGAAAAACTGTTTTTT.

V gene TRBV6-5 combines with J gene TRBJ1-1; D is perhaps TRBD1 (5 bases). This CDR3 has 15 amino acids. Per germline, CDR1 MNHEY and CDR2 SVGAGI. The V and J ends lost 1 base and 4 bases respectively, with 13 bases between them. CDR3 nucleotides: TGTGCCAGCAGTTACTTGGGGGTACGGGCCACTGAAGCTTTCTTT. Translating it yields CASSYLGVRATEAFF.

Of note for this clone: Other DNA sequences in the sample encode the same CDR3. The chain couples TRBV7-2 to TRBJ2-7; D ambiguous. This CDR3 has 13 residues. Germline values: CDR1 SGHTA, CDR2 FQGNSA. V dropped 1 base and J dropped 2 bases, with 6 bases sitting between them. The CDR3 spells CASSLGFTYEQYF. In DNA, the CDR3 is TGTGCCAGCAGCTTAGGCTTTACCTACGAGCAGTACTTC.

J is TRBJ1-2 and V is TRBV21-1; the D segment call TRBD1 is taken from the table without a DNA check. TRBV21-1 is noted as a pseudogene. This CDR3 has 13 residues. The CDR3 DNA reads as TGTGCCAGCACTAGCAGGGGGATTGATGGCTACACCTTC. This gives the protein CASTSRGIDGYTF.

The chain links TRBV19 to TRBJ1-2; 8 bases fit TRBD1. The length of the CDR3 is 16 residues. Germline V lookup: CDR1 LNHDA, CDR2 SQIVND (reference sequence). V lost 0 bases to trimming and J lost 4 bases; unmatched junction nucleotides: 7. The CDR3 DNA is TGTGCCAGTAGTATAGAACGGACAGGGCGAAGCTATGGCTACACCTTC. It codes for CASSIERTGRSYGYTF.

This rearrangement joins TRBV3-1 (or the pseudogene TRBV3-2) to TRBJ2-6; D might be TRBD1 (5 bases). Trimming removed 7 bases from V and 3 bases from J, with 25 bases in between. This CDR3 region has 19 residues. Germline CDR1 reads LGHDT; CDR2 reads YNNKEL (reference sequence). The CDR3, as DNA: TGTGCCAGCAACCGCGGATTCGGTAGGGGCTACGGTGGGGCCAACGTCCTGACTTTC. This sequence encodes CASNRGFGRGYGGANVLTF.

The J gene is TRBJ2-3, the V gene TRBV3-1 (or the pseudogene TRBV3-2); 12 bases line up with TRBD2. The CDR3 is made up of 16 amino acids. Germline V lookup: CDR1 LGHDT, CDR2 YNNKEL (reference sequence). Trimming at V came to 4 bases and at J to 1 base, leaving 3 bases not matched to a gene. The CDR3 protein is CASSPGLAGRTDTQYF. The CDR3 nucleotides are TGTGCCAGCAGCCCCGGACTAGCGGGACGCACAGATACGCAGTATTTT.

This chain connects TRBV30 to TRBJ2-7; no reliable D call. The ends were cut back, 0 bases at V and 7 bases at J, with 13 bases in the middle. Germline CDR1 and CDR2: GTSNPN and SVGIG (reference sequence). CDR3 length: 13 amino acids. The CDR3 region is CAWSVLAGQEQYF. CDR3 nucleotide sequence: TGTGCCTGGAGTGTACTTGCCGGGCAGGAGCAGTACTTC. The complete variable domain, with remaining parts taken from reference TRBV30 and TRBJ2-7, reads SQTIHQWPATLVQPVGSPLSLECTVEGTSNPNLYWYRQAAGRGLQLLFYSVGIGQISSEVPQNLSASRPQDRQFILSSKKLLLSDSGFYLCAWSVLAGQEQYFGPGTRLTVT.

V gene TRBV2 combines with J gene TRBJ1-5; TRBD1 agrees at 10 bases. This CDR3 contains 15 residues. Unmatched junction bases numbered 9, after V lost 5 bases and J lost 8 bases. CDR1 is SNHLY, CDR2 FYNNEI, per germline. The CDR3 protein is CASSRQGADGEPQHF. CDR3 bases: TGTGCCAGCAGTCGACAGGGGGCCGACGGGGAGCCCCAGCATTTT.

This clone turned up a few times. This chain connects TRBV25-1 to TRBJ1-4; 9 bases line up with TRBD1. CDR3 length: 14 residues. In germline, CDR1 is MGHDK, CDR2 SYGVNS. The V gene end was trimmed by 10 bases and the J gene end by 7 bases; junction bases not matched to a gene: 10. CDR3: CATLDRGGGEKLFF. Written as DNA, the CDR3 is TGTGCCACCTTGGACAGGGGAGGAGGTGAAAAACTGTTTTTT.

The CDR3 DNA is TGTGCCAGCAGCTTGAGGGACAGGGGGCCAGATACGCAGTATTTT. It is translated as CASSLRDRGPDTQYF. This chain joins TRBV5-4 and TRBJ2-3; 12 bases are shared with TRBD1. The CDR3 loop spans 15 amino acids. The germline CDR1 and CDR2 sequences are SGHNT and YYREEE (reference sequence). With V trimmed by 1 base and J by 4 bases, 1 base remained unmatched. Based on the CDR3 plus reference TRBV5-4 and TRBJ2-3, the full variable domain is ETGVTQSPTHLIKTRGQQVTLRCSSQSGHNTVSWYQQALGQGPQFIFQYYREEENGRGNFPPRFSGLQFPNYSSELNVNALELDDSALYLCASSLRDRGPDTQYFGPGTRLTVL.

V usage is TRBV5-1 and J usage is TRBJ2-1; D is undetermined. Per germline, CDR1 SGHRS and CDR2 YFSETQ. The V and J ends lost 3 bases and 8 bases respectively, with 12 bases between them. The CDR3 runs 13 residues. The CDR3 coding sequence is TGCGCCAGCAGCTCCCTGGCAATGGATGAGCAGTTCTTC. Its protein is CASSSLAMDEQFF.

V gene TRBV24-1 combines with J gene TRBJ2-1, with 9 bases identical to TRBD1. With 2 bases clipped from V and 7 bases from J, the junction kept 5 bases outside the gene matches. Germline V gene lookup returns CDR1 KGHDR and CDR2 SFDVKD. The CDR3 is 15 amino acids. The chain's CDR3 is CATSDSSGTGNEQFF. CDR3 nucleotide sequence: TGTGCCACCAGTGATTCCTCCGGGACAGGGAATGAGCAGTTCTTC.

The rearrangement links TRBV3-1 (or the pseudogene TRBV3-2) to TRBJ2-5; D is unclear. Trimming cost V 1 base and J 5 bases, with 8 bases left between them. CDR3 size: 13 residues. Per germline, CDR1 LGHDT and CDR2 YNNKEL (reference sequence). In DNA form, the CDR3 reads TGTGCCAGCAGCCAAGGAATATGGGAGACCCAGTACTTC. Translation gives CASSQGIWETQYF.

The genes are TRBV24-1 and TRBJ2-2; perhaps TRBD2 as D (7 bases). This CDR3 is built from 14 residues. The germline V and J ends were trimmed by 7 bases and 3 bases, with 11 bases remaining between them. Per germline, CDR1 KGHDR and CDR2 SFDVKD. The CDR3 nucleotides read TGTGCCACCAGGCCGGGGGGCCACACCGGGGAGCTGTTTTTT. Translated, it gives CATRPGGHTGELFF.

CDR3 in amino acids: CASSTTGLGGYTF. The DNA for the CDR3 is TGTGCCAGTAGTACGACAGGGTTGGGCGGCTACACCTTC. V gene TRBV19 combines with J gene TRBJ1-2; 7 nucleotides agree with TRBD1. After removal of 4 bases from V and 8 bases from J, the junction contained 7 bases not matched to a gene. The CDR3 extends over 13 amino acids. Germline lookup yields CDR1 LNHDA and CDR2 SQIVND (reference sequence).

The rearrangement joins TRBV29-1 to TRBJ1-2, with 9 bases aligning to TRBD1. This CDR3 comprises 13 residues. J lost 8 bases, V lost 8 bases, and 12 bases had no gene match. CDR1 is SQVTM, CDR2 ANQGSEA, per germline. CDR3 protein: CSIAQGAAYGYTF. In nucleotides, the CDR3 is TGCAGCATAGCACAGGGGGCGGCTTACGGCTACACCTTC.

This clone was observed once. This sequence joins TRBV10-3 and TRBJ2-3; D gene ambiguous. V lost 0 bases to trimming and J lost 3 bases, with 1 base between them. The CDR3 spans 12 residues. Per the germline V gene, CDR1 is ENHRY and CDR2 is SYGVKD. CDR3 protein: CAISESTDTQYF. The DNA of the CDR3 is TGTGCCATCAGTGAGTCTACAGATACGCAGTATTTT.

CDR3 DNA: TGTGCCAGCAGCTTGGGCCCTAGGTCGGGGTCAGAAGAGACCCAGTACTTC. It encodes CASSLGPRSGSEETQYF. The chain links TRBV5-4 to TRBJ2-5, with a weak D call TRBD2 (5 bases). From germline, CDR1 is SGHNT and CDR2 YYREEE (reference sequence). Trimming pared 0 bases from V and 3 bases from J, leaving 18 bases between. The length of the CDR3 is 17 residues.

The genes are TRBV3-1 (or the pseudogene TRBV3-2) and TRBJ1-2; 8 positions match TRBD1. Germline-derived CDR1 and CDR2 are LGHDT and YNNKEL (reference sequence). Trimming at V came to 4 bases and at J to 3 bases, leaving 4 bases not matched to a gene. The CDR3 runs to 14 residues. The CDR3, as DNA: TGTGCCAGCAGCCGAGGACAGGGAGACTATGGCTACACCTTC. Translated: CASSRGQGDYGYTF.

The chain is built from TRBV3-1 (or the pseudogene TRBV3-2) and TRBJ2-7; tentatively, D is TRBD1 (6 bases). The CDR3 has 19 residues. Germline V lookup: CDR1 LGHDT, CDR2 YNNKEL (reference sequence). V was clipped by 6 bases and J by 0 bases, with 27 bases between them. The CDR3 spells CASRLFGQIAIMFSYEQYV. Here the CDR3 DNA reads TGTGCCAGCAGGCTCTTCGGACAGATAGCCATTATGTTCTCCTACGAGCAGTACGTC.